This T cell receptor (beta chain) comes out of a study of blood T cell repertoires in COVID-19. In its sample, this clone was seen once. Using immunoSEQ multiplex PCR, the repertoire was profiled, and TCRdb retains in-frame clones only, with some absent. The repertoire holds a few hundred thousand clones, with 65% to 90% as singletons. The CDR3 sequence is 14 residues long. The germline V gene has CDR1 SGDLS and CDR2 YYNGEE. V lost 2 bases and J lost 7, with 13 bases in between. The sequenced material came from peripheral blood. The origin of this receptor is a woman aged 45-65 years with acute or convalescent COVID-19. V is TRBV9 and J is TRBJ2-1; tentatively, D is TRBD2 (6 bases). CDR3 nucleotide sequence: TGTGCCAGCAGCGTCGGAGGGATCCAGAATGAGCAGTTCTTC. It codes for CASSVGGIQNEQFF. Full variable domain (rest looked up from reference TRBV9 and TRBJ2-1): DSGVTQTPKHLITATGQRVTLRCSPRSGDLSVYWYQQSLDQGLQFLIQYYNGEERAKGNILERFSAQQFPDLHSELNLSSLELGDSALYFCASSVGGIQNEQFFGPGTRLTVL.